One sample yielded the 22 T cell receptor beta chains listed below, sequenced in a study of spatial heterogeneity in lung cancer. The time point is: sample taken at primary tumor resection. No cell sorting; template was whole RNA from tumor, lung tissue or PBMC. TCRdb re-called the 5' RACE reads with MiXCR, one entry per CDR3 protein. The sample has 20,000 to 25,000 distinct CDR3 sequences, about 4.9% seen once. Material: PBMCs, obtained at surgery. These receptors originate from a male donor with early-stage non-small cell lung cancer.

This clonotype was counted many times. V usage is TRBV27 and J usage is TRBJ2-7; tentative D call: TRBD1 (6 bases). In germline, CDR1 is MNHEY, CDR2 SMNVEV (reference sequence). The CDR3 has 14 amino acids. Trimming pared 6 bases from V and 7 bases from J, leaving 19 bases between. CDR3 sequence (DNA): TGTGCCAGCAGCACTCAGGGGCCGAAGGGGGAGCAGTACTTC. Its translation: CASSTQGPKGEQYF.

This clonotype was observed many times. The chain joins TRBV5-5 to TRBJ1-6; 9 bases agree with TRBD1. There are 17 residues in the CDR3. The trim removed 1 base at V and 9 bases at J, leaving 11 bases unmatched. CDR1 SGHKS and CDR2 YYEKEE come from the germline V gene (reference sequence). Here the CDR3 DNA reads TGTGCCAGCAGCTTGTTTTGGACAGGGGAAGAAGGTTCACCCCTCCACTTT. Encoded protein: CASSLFWTGEEGSPLHF.

This clonotype was counted a few times. This sequence joins TRBV5-4 and TRBJ2-5, with TRBD2 matching over 10 bases. The CDR3 is made up of 16 amino acids. Per germline, CDR1 SGHNT and CDR2 YYREEE (reference sequence). V dropped 3 bases and J dropped 1; count of bases not matched to a gene: 6. The CDR3: CASSSPSGGSQETQYF. In DNA, the CDR3 is TGTGCCAGCAGCTCCCCTAGCGGGGGTAGCCAAGAGACCCAGTACTTC.

This clonotype was detected many times. The chain combines TRBV4-3 with TRBJ2-1, with D perhaps matching TRBD1 or TRBD2 (5 bases each). Trimming took 1 base from V and 8 from J, leaving 21 bases between them. Germline loops: CDR1 LGHNA, CDR2 YSLEER. The CDR3 runs 17 residues. For the CDR3, the DNA is TGCGCCAGCAGCCAAGCCATCTCGGAGAGGGGTGTCTATGAGCAGTTCTTC. It codes for CASSQAISERGVYEQFF.

This clonotype was seen at least ten times. This CDR3 is CASSGPGANVLTF. The CDR3 bases are TGTGCCAGCTCCGGGCCTGGGGCCAACGTCCTGACTTTC. The chain joins TRBV11-2 to TRBJ2-6; D remains ambiguous. Germline V gene sequence: CDR1 SGHAT, CDR2 FQNNGV. CDR3 length: 13 residues. V was shortened by 8 bases and J by 2 bases, with 7 bases between the two germline ends.

This clonotype was seen many times. V usage is TRBV3-1 and J usage is TRBJ2-1; D not certain. V lost 1 base to trimming and J lost 4 bases, with 5 bases between them. CDR1 LGHDT and CDR2 YNNKEL come from the germline V gene (reference sequence). CDR3 length: 13 residues. The CDR3 DNA follows: TGTGCCAGCAGCCAAGCTCAATACAATGAGCAGTTCTTC. It translates to CASSQAQYNEQFF.

The chain uses TRBV5-1 and TRBJ2-2, with 7 bases lining up with TRBD1. There are 15 residues in the CDR3. In germline, CDR1 is SGHRS, CDR2 YFSETQ. With V trimmed by 2 bases and J by 0 bases, 1 base remained unmatched. The CDR3 loop reads CASSFTGANTGELFF. The CDR3 DNA follows: TGCGCCAGCAGCTTTACAGGGGCGAACACCGGGGAGCTGTTTTTT.

This clonotype was found many times. The chain couples TRBV7-2 to TRBJ1-3; D might be TRBD1 (5 bases). CDR1 is SGHTA, CDR2 FQGNSA, per germline. The CDR3 contains 15 residues. Trimming removed 6 bases from V and 4 bases from J, with 16 bases in between. The CDR3 loop is CASRSRGGGGNTIYF. CDR3 in DNA: TGTGCCAGCAGGTCCAGAGGCGGGGGAGGAAACACCATATATTTT.

This clonotype was observed at least ten times. The rearrangement uses TRBV19 and TRBJ2-1; 11 bases are a match to TRBD2. V shed 1 base and J 8 bases; nucleotides not matched to a gene: 7. CDR3 length: 16 residues. Germline CDR1 and CDR2: LNHDA and SQIVND (reference sequence). The CDR3 DNA is TGTGCCAGTAGTATAGCGTCTAGCGGGGGGCGGGATGAGCAGTTCTTC. Amino acid sequence: CASSIASSGGRDEQFF. Variable domain in full (rest from reference TRBV19 and TRBJ2-1): DGGITQSPKYLFRKEGQNVTLSCEQNLNHDAMYWYRQDPGQGLRLIYYSQIVNDFQKGDIAEGYSVSREKKESFPLTVTSAQKNPTAFYLCASSIASSGGRDEQFFGPGTRLTVL.

This clonotype was seen repeatedly, ten times or more. The rearrangement links TRBV5-4 to TRBJ2-1; TRBD2 agrees at 7 bases. J was trimmed by 3 bases and V by 2 bases; bases with no gene match: 5. CDR1 and CDR2 (germline): SGHNT, YYREEE (reference sequence). The CDR3 is 15 residues long. This CDR3 reads CASSLAGSVYNEQFF. The DNA of the CDR3 is TGTGCCAGCAGCTTAGCGGGATCCGTCTACAATGAGCAGTTCTTC.

This clonotype appeared many times. The V and J genes are TRBV12-3 or TRBV12-4 and TRBJ1-6; 10 positions match TRBD1. The CDR3 consists of 15 residues. Trimming cost V 6 bases and J 11 bases; bases outside gene matches: 10. The CDR3 protein is CASSRSGQGDAPLHF. DNA for the CDR3: TGTGCCAGCAGCCGATCCGGACAGGGGGACGCACCCCTCCACTTT.

This clonotype has at least ten counts. V usage is TRBV6-6 and J usage is TRBJ2-7; TRBD1 might be the D (7 bases). The V and J ends lost 6 bases and 4 bases respectively, with 16 bases between them. The CDR3 length is 14 residues. Germline V gene lookup returns CDR1 MNHNY and CDR2 SVGAGI (reference sequence). CDR3: CASRVAGGLYEQYF. The CDR3 nucleotides are TGTGCCAGCAGGGTCGCAGGGGGGCTTTACGAGCAGTACTTC.

This clonotype was counted ten times or more. This rearrangement joins TRBV29-1 to TRBJ1-2; no clear D gene. Trimming stripped 4 bases from V and 4 bases from J, with 10 bases between. This CDR3 region has 12 residues. The germline CDR1 and CDR2 sequences are SQVTM and ANQGSEA. The CDR3 sequence: CSVAVTLYGYTF. The CDR3 region has the DNA TGCAGCGTTGCCGTGACCCTCTATGGCTACACCTTC.

This clonotype appeared many times. V usage is TRBV19 and J usage is TRBJ1-5; TRBD1 is a possible D gene (6 bases). CDR3 length: 14 amino acids. V was shortened by 10 bases and J by 5 bases, with 18 bases between the two germline ends. Germline V gene sequence: CDR1 LNHDA, CDR2 SQIVND (reference sequence). CDR3 in amino acids: CATKGERAHQPQHF. DNA of the CDR3: TGTGCCACTAAGGGGGAAAGGGCACATCAGCCCCAGCATTTT.

This clonotype was seen ten or more times. This chain connects TRBV10-3 to TRBJ1-6, with TRBD1 as a possible D gene (6 bases). CDR1 and CDR2 from the germline V gene are ENHRY and SYGVKD. This CDR3 comprises 15 residues. Trimming left V 6 bases short and J 7 bases short, with 16 bases between. The CDR3 region has the DNA TGTGCCATCAGGGCCCTGGACAGTGGGAATTCACCCCTCCACTTT. This sequence encodes CAIRALDSGNSPLHF.

Many counts were recorded for this clonotype. In DNA, the CDR3 is TGTGCCAGCAGCTCGGACTACAGGGGCTCCTACAATGAGCAGTTCTTC. This codes for CASSSDYRGSYNEQFF. The chain has TRBV7-2 and TRBJ2-1; D might be TRBD1 (7 bases). Trimming took off 4 bases at V and 0 bases at J, with 13 bases between the two ends. Looked up from germline, CDR1 is SGHTA and CDR2 is FQGNSA. The CDR3 extends over 16 amino acids.

The chain is built from TRBV12-3 or TRBV12-4 and TRBJ1-1; weak D call: TRBD1 (6 bases). This CDR3 has 13 amino acids. V gave up 5 bases and J gave up 5 bases, with 12 bases separating them. The CDR3 sequence: CASSAFQGTEAFF. In DNA, the CDR3 is TGTGCCAGCAGTGCCTTTCAGGGGACTGAAGCTTTCTTT.

The genes are TRBV20-1 and TRBJ2-7, with a tentative D call TRBD2 (5 bases). In germline, CDR1 is DFQATT, CDR2 SNEGSKA (reference sequence). Trimming removed 7 bases at V and 7 bases at J, with 14 bases between. This CDR3 is 11 amino acids long. CDR3 sequence reads: CSGSGSGEQYF. The CDR3 DNA is TGCAGTGGAAGCGGTTCGGGTGAGCAGTACTTC.

At least ten counts were recorded for this clonotype. The chain joins TRBV20-1 to TRBJ2-5, with D perhaps assigned TRBD1 or TRBD2 (5 bases each). The germline gives CDR1 DFQATT, CDR2 SNEGSKA (reference sequence). The CDR3 length is 16 residues. Trimming took 1 base from V and 4 from J, leaving 19 bases between them. CDR3 nucleotide sequence: TGCAGTGCTAGAGCAATGGGGACCCCAGGGTCAGAGACCCAGTACTTC. Encoded protein: CSARAMGTPGSETQYF.

This clonotype was seen many times. The chain combines TRBV3-1 with TRBJ2-2; 8 nucleotides line up with TRBD1. The CDR3 consists of 15 residues. Per the germline V gene, CDR1 is LGHDT and CDR2 is YNNKEL (reference sequence). V was pared by 6 bases and J by 3 bases, with 6 bases of the junction left unmatched. The CDR3 spells CASRTGTGDTGELFF. The DNA of the CDR3 is TGTGCCAGCAGAACCGGGACAGGCGACACCGGGGAGCTGTTTTTT.

This clonotype was recorded many times. The rearrangement joins TRBV7-2 to TRBJ1-1; D gene unclear. There are 14 residues in the CDR3. The germline V gene has CDR1 SGHTA and CDR2 FQGNSA. Trimming stripped 2 bases from V and 2 bases from J, with 9 bases between. The CDR3 DNA is TGTGCCAGCAGCTTAAACGTAGGTAACACTGAAGCTTTCTTT. Translating it yields CASSLNVGNTEAFF.

There are many counts of this clonotype. CDR3 nucleotide sequence: TGTGCCAGCAGTCGAGGCCGCTCTGGGGCCAACGTCCTGACTTTC. This gives the protein CASSRGRSGANVLTF. This chain joins TRBV6-2 or TRBV6-3 and TRBJ2-6; D is unclear. The CDR3 length is 15 residues. The V end lost 5 bases, the J end lost 0 bases, and 8 bases lay between the germline ends. Germline V lookup: CDR1 MNHEY, CDR2 SVGEGT.